This TCR beta chain derives from a study of beta chain features in type 1 diabetes. Expressed TCRB transcripts were sequenced because the entire RNA isolate underwent reverse transcription. Method: immunoSEQ multiplex PCR; TCRdb's copy keeps in-frame clones and lacks some. The profile shows about 230,000 clones, 9.6% of them singletons. Only a few counts were recorded for this clone. Germline loops: CDR1 SGHTA, CDR2 FQGNSA. V trimming: 5 bases; J trimming: 3 bases; junction bases outside the gene matches: 8. CDR3 size: 15 residues. The sequencing input was naive CD4+ T cells from blood. The chain couples TRBV7-2 to TRBJ1-1, with 8 nucleotides matching TRBD1. The sequence derives from a woman under 30 in good health. The CDR3 DNA sequence: TGTGCCAGCAGCCTAGACAGGGGTCGGTACACTGAAGCTTTCTTT. Translated, it gives CASSLDRGRYTEAFF.